This TCR beta chain appears in the sequencing data of a study of blood T cell repertoires in COVID-19. Overall study context: Acute-phase and convalescent COVID-19 samples originated in the United States, Italy and Spain. Sources were T cells, B-cell-depleted T cells, or PBMCs; the material itself was cDNA or gDNA.

Repertoires were generated with immunoSEQ multiplex PCR, while TCRdb's copy carries only in-frame clones and drops some. The table has about 52,000 clones, about 85% seen once. The CDR3 has 13 amino acids. V gave up 4 bases and J gave up 1 base, with 8 bases separating them. Germline V gives CDR1 SGHAT, CDR2 FQNNGV. The V call is TRBV11-2, the J call TRBJ2-7, with D perhaps matching TRBD1 (5 bases). This receptor was obtained from a human donor in a cohort sampled during active COVID-19. Sequencing input: peripheral blood. In DNA, the CDR3 is TGTGCCAGCAGCTCCAGGGTGTCCTACGAGCAGTACTTC. Translated, it gives CASSSRVSYEQYF.